The rows below give T cell receptor beta chains drawn from one sample of a study of T cell repertoires in cytomegalovirus infection. TCRdb reprocessed the reads with MiXCR, giving one entry per CDR3 protein. The data show roughly 920,000 distinct CDR3 sequences, approximately 31% seen once. The antigens these receptors bind are not known. Sample: cultured CD8+ T cells from PBMCs, taken from culture after CMV antigen stimulation. The receptors were gathered from a human donor in good health (CMV status not recorded). Some clones in this sample may be carry-over from other donors' samples. Each CDR3 is given with its conserved first and last residue. The order of the fields is D gene, V gene, J gene, clone size, CDR3 DNA, CDR3 protein. D genes are given only for firm matches. Only part of the rows carry a size: once, few, many, or a class if the clone is expanded.

.	TRBV4-1	TRBJ2-3	few	TGCGCCAGCAGCCAAGAGTGGAAGCCTCGAGATACGCAGTATTTT	CASSQEWKPRDTQYF
.	TRBV27	TRBJ1-1	few	TGTGCCACTCGGGGGTTGAACACTGAAGCTTTCTTT	CATRGLNTEAFF
.	TRBV7-8	TRBJ2-2	many	TGTGCCAGCAGCTGGCCCCGCTCTATGAACACCGGGGAGCTGTTTTTT	CASSWPRSMNTGELFF
TRBD2	TRBV12-5	TRBJ2-2	few	TGTGCTAGTGGTTTGGTCTTCGGGACTAGCGGTTTTAACACCGGGGAGCTGTTTTTT	CASGLVFGTSGFNTGELFF
.	TRBV20-1	TRBJ2-3	.	TGCAGTGCTAGAGGGGAGCACAGGCGGGATACGCAGTATTTT	CSARGEHRRDTQYF
.	TRBV5-1	TRBJ2-7	.	TGCGCCAGCAGCGGGTCCGGACGGAAGAGCTCCTACGAGCAGTACTTC	CASSGSGRKSSYEQYF
.	TRBV4-3	TRBJ1-6	.	TGCGCCAGCAGCCAAGATCGGGCAGAGTACTATAATTCACCCCTCCACTTT	CASSQDRAEYYNSPLHF
.	TRBV7-9	TRBJ2-1	few	TGTGCCAGCAGTAGCGAGGCCCATGAGCAGTTCTTC	CASSSEAHEQFF
.	TRBV11-2	TRBJ2-5	few	TGTGCCAGCGGTGTGTCGGGGAGAAAGTTCGGGGAGACCCAGTACTTC	CASGVSGRKFGETQYF
.	TRBV15	TRBJ2-3	.	TGTGCCACCAGCCAACCCCCAGCGGAGGAACTCACAGATACGCAGTATTTT	CATSQPPAEELTDTQYF
.	TRBV5-4	TRBJ2-1	few	TGTGCCAGCAGCCCCCCAGGGACAACCTACAACAATGAGCAGTTCTTC	CASSPPGTTYNNEQFF
.	TRBV7-8	TRBJ1-1	many	TGTGCCAGCCGATTAGACGTTGAAGCTTTCTTT	CASRLDVEAFF
TRBD1	TRBV6-5	TRBJ1-2	.	TGTGCCAGCAGGATCTCGGGACAGACTATTATACTACTTAACTATGGCTACACCTTC	CASRISGQTIILLNYGYTF
.	TRBV20-1	TRBJ1-2	.	TGCAGTGCTCCCCGTGTGCAGGGAATGAAAGGAGACTATGGCTACACCTTC	CSAPRVQGMKGDYGYTF
.	TRBV29-1	TRBJ2-1	.	TGCAGCGTTGACGGGTGGAGTGAGGAGGGAGGCTACAATGAGCAGTTCTTC	CSVDGWSEEGGYNEQFF
TRBD1	TRBV20-1	TRBJ1-6	few	TGCAGTGCTAGGGGGGCAGGGGGCGAAGGTTCACCCCTCCACTTT	CSARGAGGEGSPLHF
TRBD1	TRBV7-6	TRBJ2-7	many	TGTGCCAGCAGCTCGGGACAGGGGATTCCCTACGAGCAGTACTTC	CASSSGQGIPYEQYF
.	TRBV7-9	TRBJ2-1	.	TGTGCCAGCAGCCACTTGGGGGGGCATGAGCAGTTCTTC	CASSHLGGHEQFF
.	TRBV28	TRBJ1-2	.	TGTGCCAGCAGTTTACAACAGGACTATGGCTACACCTTC	CASSLQQDYGYTF
.	TRBV2	TRBJ2-7	.	TGTGCCAGCAGTGAGCTAACAGGGCACTACGAGCAGTACTTC	CASSELTGHYEQYF
TRBD1	TRBV11-3	TRBJ2-7	few	TGTGCCAGCAGCTCCTCCTCCGAGACAGGGGTTGACTACGAGCAGTACTTC	CASSSSSETGVDYEQYF
.	TRBV29-1	TRBJ1-2	.	TGCAGCGTTGGTCCGACCCGAAGACAGTGGGCCAACTATGGCTACACCTTC	CSVGPTRRQWANYGYTF
.	TRBV12-3/TRBV12-4	TRBJ2-3	few	TGTGCCAGCAGTTTAAACAGGGGAGGATACACAGATACGCAGTATTTT	CASSLNRGGYTDTQYF
.	TRBV12-3/TRBV12-4	TRBJ1-1	few	TGTGCCAGCAGTGAGAACGGCGGTACTGAAGCTTTCTTT	CASSENGGTEAFF
TRBD1	TRBV7-9	TRBJ1-1	many	TGTGCCAGCAGCCCAAGTACAGGGGCCATGAACACTGAAGCTTTCTTT	CASSPSTGAMNTEAFF
TRBD2	TRBV12-3/TRBV12-4	TRBJ2-7	few	TGTGCCAGCAGAACCACTCTCCCCGGGACTAGCGGGTACGAGCAGTACTTC	CASRTTLPGTSGYEQYF
.	TRBV6-5	TRBJ2-1	few	TGTGCCAGCAGTTACTCGAAGCAGGGCTCCTACAATGAGCAGTTCTTC	CASSYSKQGSYNEQFF
TRBD1	TRBV4-2	TRBJ2-1	.	TGTGCCAGCAGCCAAGAAGGGACAGGCCGGAGCTCCTACAATGAGCAGTTCTTC	CASSQEGTGRSSYNEQFF
.	TRBV6-1	TRBJ2-3	.	TGTGCCAGCAGCTCTACAGGGGACTCAGATACGCAGTATTTT	CASSSTGDSDTQYF
.	TRBV6-2/TRBV6-3	TRBJ2-1	once	TGTGCCAGCACCCTAGGGGGGGGTTCGTATGAGCAGTTCTTC	CASTLGGGSYEQFF
.	TRBV28	TRBJ1-1	.	TGTGCCAGCAGTTTAATGATGCTGACGAACACTGAAGCTTTCTTT	CASSLMMLTNTEAFF
.	TRBV19	TRBJ1-4	.	TGTGCAAGTAAGCAGGTTGGAAAACTGTTTTTT	CASKQVGKLFF
.	TRBV12-3/TRBV12-4	TRBJ1-1	.	TGTGCCGACCGACGGGAAGCTTTCTTT	CADRREAFF
TRBD1	TRBV19	TRBJ1-1	few	TGTGCCAGTAGTAACGGTAAACAGGGGGGAGCTGAAGCTTTCTTT	CASSNGKQGGAEAFF